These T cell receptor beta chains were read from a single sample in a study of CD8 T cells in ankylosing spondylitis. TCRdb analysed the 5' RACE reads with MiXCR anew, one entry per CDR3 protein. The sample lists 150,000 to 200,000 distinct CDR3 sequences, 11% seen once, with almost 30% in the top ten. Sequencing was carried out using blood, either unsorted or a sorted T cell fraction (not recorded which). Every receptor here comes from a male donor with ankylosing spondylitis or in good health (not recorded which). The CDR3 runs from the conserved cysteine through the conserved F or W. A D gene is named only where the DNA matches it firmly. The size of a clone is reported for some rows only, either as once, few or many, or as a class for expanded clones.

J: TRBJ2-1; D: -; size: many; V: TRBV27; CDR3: CASSFSEIATEQFF; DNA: TGTGCCAGCAGTTTCTCCGAGATCGCGACTGAGCAGTTCTTC
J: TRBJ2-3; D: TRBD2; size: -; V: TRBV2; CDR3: CAARSGRAVKTDTQYF; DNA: TGTGCTGCCCGGAGCGGGAGGGCCGTCAAGACAGATACGCAGTATTTT
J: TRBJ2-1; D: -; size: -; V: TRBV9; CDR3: CASSVAGGYNNEQFF; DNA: TGTGCCAGCAGCGTAGCTGGCGGCTATAACAATGAGCAGTTCTTC
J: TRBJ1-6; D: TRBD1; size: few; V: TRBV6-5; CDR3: CASSSGTEYSPLHF; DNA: TGTGCCAGCAGTTCAGGGACAGAATATTCACCCCTCCACTTT
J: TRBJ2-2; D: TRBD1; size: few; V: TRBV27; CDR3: CASTLGGDRGRRTGELFF; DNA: TGTGCCAGCACCTTGGGGGGAGACAGGGGGCGTCGGACCGGGGAGCTGTTTTTT
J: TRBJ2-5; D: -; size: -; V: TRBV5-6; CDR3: CASSLVASEQETQYF; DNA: TGTGCCAGCAGCTTGGTCGCGAGTGAGCAAGAGACCCAGTACTTC
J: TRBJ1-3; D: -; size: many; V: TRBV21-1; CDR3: CASRRVNGNTIYF; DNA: TGTGCCAGCCGCAGGGTGAATGGAAACACCATATATTTT
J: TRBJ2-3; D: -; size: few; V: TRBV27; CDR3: CASSLRPGTRLAMYF; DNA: TGTGCCAGCAGTTTAAGGCCAGGTACTAGGCTAGCCATGTATTTT
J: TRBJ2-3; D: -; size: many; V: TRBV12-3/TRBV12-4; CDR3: CASSLGGMPDTQYF; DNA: TGTGCCAGCAGTTTAGGAGGAATGCCTGATACGCAGTATTTT
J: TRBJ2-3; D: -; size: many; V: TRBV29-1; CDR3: CSVETASTDTQYF; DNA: TGCAGCGTTGAAACGGCTAGCACAGATACGCAGTATTTT
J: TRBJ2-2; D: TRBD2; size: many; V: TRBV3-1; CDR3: CASSQGLAGPNTGELFF; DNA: TGTGCCAGCAGCCAAGGACTAGCGGGACCCAACACCGGGGAGCTGTTTTTT
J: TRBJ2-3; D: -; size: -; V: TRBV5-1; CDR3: CASSLALGQSTDTQYF; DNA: TGCGCCAGCAGCTTGGCCCTCGGACAGAGCACAGATACGCAGTATTTT
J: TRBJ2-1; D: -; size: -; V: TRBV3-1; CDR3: CASSQEPSGGHVNEQFF; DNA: TGTGCCAGCAGCCAAGAACCCTCCGGGGGGCATGTCAATGAGCAGTTCTTC
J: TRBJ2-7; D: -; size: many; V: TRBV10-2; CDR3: CASMDTGEQYF; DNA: TGCGCCAGCATGGACACGGGTGAGCAGTACTTC
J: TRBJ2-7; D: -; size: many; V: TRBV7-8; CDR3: CASSLTANEQYF; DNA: TGTGCCAGCAGCTTGACAGCGAACGAGCAGTACTTC
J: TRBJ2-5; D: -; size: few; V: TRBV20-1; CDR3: CSARDLLAQETQYF; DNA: TGCAGTGCTAGAGACCTACTAGCACAAGAGACCCAGTACTTC
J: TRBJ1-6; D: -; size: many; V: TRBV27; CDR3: CASSLSGGSNSPLHF; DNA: TGTGCCAGCAGTTTATCAGGCGGTTCTAATTCACCCCTCCACTTT
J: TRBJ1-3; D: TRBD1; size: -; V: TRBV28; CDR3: CASSLTGGSGNTIYF; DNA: TGTGCCAGCAGTTTAACAGGGGGCTCTGGAAACACCATATATTTT
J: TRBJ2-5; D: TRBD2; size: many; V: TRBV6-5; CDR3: CASSFLAGGGFSETQYF; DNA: TGTGCCAGCAGTTTCCTAGCGGGAGGGGGTTTTTCGGAGACCCAGTACTTC
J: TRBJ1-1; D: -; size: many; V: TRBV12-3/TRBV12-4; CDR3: CASSFEGIWYTFF; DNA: TGTGCCAGCAGTTTTGAGGGTATTTGGTATACTTTCTTT
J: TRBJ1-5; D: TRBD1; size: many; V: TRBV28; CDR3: CASSLRDSNQPQHF; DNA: TGTGCCAGCAGTCTACGGGACAGTAATCAGCCCCAGCATTTT
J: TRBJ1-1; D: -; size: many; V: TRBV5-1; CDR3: CASSSGDMNTEAFF; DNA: TGCGCCAGCAGCTCAGGGGATATGAACACTGAAGCTTTCTTT
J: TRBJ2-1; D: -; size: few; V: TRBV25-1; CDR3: CASSGWEKGDEQFF; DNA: TGTGCCAGCAGTGGGTGGGAGAAAGGTGATGAGCAGTTCTTC
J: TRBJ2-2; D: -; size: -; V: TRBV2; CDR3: CASSESGELFF; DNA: TGTGCCAGCTCGGAATCCGGGGAGCTGTTTTTT
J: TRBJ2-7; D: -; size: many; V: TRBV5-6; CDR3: CASSFDYEQYF; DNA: TGTGCCAGCAGCTTCGATTACGAGCAGTACTTC
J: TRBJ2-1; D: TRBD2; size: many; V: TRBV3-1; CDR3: CASSLGLAGAYNEQFF; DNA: TGTGCCAGCAGTCTTGGACTAGCGGGGGCCTACAATGAGCAGTTCTTC
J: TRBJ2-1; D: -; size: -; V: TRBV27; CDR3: CASSRGQDYNEQFF; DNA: TGTGCCAGCAGTCGGGGGCAGGACTACAATGAGCAGTTCTTC
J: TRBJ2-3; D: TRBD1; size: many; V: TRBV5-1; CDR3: CASSSGGTGVADTQYF; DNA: TGCGCCAGCAGCTCCGGGGGGACAGGGGTGGCAGATACGCAGTATTTT
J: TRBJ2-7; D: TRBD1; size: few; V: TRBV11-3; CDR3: CASSLGSGQFYEQYF; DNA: TGTGCCAGCAGCTTAGGGTCGGGACAGTTCTACGAGCAGTACTTC
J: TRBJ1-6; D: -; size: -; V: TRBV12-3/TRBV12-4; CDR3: CASRVGGPGNSPLHF; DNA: TGTGCCAGCAGGGTTGGAGGCCCAGGGAATTCACCCCTCCACTTT